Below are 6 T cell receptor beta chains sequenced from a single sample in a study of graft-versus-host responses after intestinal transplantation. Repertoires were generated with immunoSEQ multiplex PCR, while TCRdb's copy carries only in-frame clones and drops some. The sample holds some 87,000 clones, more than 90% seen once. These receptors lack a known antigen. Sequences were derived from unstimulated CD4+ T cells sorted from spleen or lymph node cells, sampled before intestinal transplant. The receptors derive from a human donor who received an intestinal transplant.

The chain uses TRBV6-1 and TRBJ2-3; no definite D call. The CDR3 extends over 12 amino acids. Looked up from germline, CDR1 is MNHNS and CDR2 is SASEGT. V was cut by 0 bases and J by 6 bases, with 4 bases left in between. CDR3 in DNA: TGTGCCAGCAGTGAAGCGGCGGATACGCAGTATTTT. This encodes CASSEAADTQYF.

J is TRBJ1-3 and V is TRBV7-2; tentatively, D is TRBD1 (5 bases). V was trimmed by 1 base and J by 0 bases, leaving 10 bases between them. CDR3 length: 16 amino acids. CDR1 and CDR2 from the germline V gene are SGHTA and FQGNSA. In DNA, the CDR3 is TGTGCCAGCAGCTTAGTCGGCGGGACCTCTGGAAACACCATATATTTT. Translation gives CASSLVGGTSGNTIYF.

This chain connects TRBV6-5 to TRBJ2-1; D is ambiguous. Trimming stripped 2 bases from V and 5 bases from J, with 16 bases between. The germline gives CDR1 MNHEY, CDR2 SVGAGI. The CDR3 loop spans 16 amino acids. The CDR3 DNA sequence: TGTGCCAGCAGTTACAGGGCCCCTCCAACCAACAATGAGCAGTTCTTC. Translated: CASSYRAPPTNNEQFF.

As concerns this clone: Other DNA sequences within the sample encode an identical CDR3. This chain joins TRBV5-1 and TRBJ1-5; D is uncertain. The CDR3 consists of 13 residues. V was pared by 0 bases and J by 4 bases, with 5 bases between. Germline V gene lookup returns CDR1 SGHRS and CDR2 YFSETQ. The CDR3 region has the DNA TGCGCCAGCAGCTTGGTCGGGAATCAGCCCCAGCATTTT. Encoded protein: CASSLVGNQPQHF.

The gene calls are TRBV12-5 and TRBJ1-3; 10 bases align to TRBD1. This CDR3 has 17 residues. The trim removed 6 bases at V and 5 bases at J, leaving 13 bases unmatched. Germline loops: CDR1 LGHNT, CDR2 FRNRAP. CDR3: CASGPDRDRGGRNTIYF. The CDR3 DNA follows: TGTGCTAGTGGACCAGACCGGGACAGGGGCGGCAGAAACACCATATATTTT.

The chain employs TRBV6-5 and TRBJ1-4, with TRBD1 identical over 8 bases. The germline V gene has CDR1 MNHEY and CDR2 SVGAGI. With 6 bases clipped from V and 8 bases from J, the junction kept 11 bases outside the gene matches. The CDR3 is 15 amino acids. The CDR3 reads CASRLLQGAREKLFF. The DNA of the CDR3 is TGTGCCAGCAGACTCTTGCAGGGGGCTCGGGAAAAACTGTTTTTT.